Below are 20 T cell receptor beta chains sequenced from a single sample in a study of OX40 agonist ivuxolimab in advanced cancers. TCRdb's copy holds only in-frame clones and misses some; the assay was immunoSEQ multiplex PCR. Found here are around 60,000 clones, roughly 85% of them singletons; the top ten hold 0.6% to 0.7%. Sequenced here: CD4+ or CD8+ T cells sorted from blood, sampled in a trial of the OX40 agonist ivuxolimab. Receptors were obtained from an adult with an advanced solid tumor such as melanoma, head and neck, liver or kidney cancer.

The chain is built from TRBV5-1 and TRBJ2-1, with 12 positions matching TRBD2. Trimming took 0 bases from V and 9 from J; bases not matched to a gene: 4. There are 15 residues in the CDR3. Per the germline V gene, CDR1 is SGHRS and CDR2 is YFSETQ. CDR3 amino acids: CASSLDLAGGAEQFF. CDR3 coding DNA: TGCGCCAGCAGCTTGGATCTAGCGGGAGGGGCTGAGCAGTTCTTC.

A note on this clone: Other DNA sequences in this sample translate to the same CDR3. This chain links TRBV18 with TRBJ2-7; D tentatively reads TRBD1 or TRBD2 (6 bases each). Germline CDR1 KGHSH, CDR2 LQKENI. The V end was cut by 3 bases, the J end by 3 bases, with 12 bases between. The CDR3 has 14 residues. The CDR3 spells CASSPRDKFYEQYF. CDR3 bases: TGTGCCAGCTCACCGCGGGACAAGTTCTACGAGCAGTACTTC.

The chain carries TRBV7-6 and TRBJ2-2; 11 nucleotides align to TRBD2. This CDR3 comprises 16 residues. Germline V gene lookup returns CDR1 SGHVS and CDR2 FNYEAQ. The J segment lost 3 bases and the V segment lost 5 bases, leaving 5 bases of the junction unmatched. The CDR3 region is CASSRGTSGYTGELFF. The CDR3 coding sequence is TGTGCCAGCAGCCGCGGGACTAGCGGTTACACCGGGGAGCTGTTTTTT.

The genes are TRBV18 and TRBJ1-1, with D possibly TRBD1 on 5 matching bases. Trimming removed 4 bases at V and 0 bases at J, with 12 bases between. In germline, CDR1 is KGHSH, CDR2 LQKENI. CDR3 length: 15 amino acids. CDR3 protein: CASSRGTAMNTEAFF. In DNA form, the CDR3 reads TGTGCCAGCTCACGGGGGACGGCCATGAACACTGAAGCTTTCTTT.

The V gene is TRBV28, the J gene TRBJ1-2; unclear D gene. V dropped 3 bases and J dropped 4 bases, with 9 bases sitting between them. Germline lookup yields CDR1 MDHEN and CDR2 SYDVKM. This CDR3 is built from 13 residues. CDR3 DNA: TGTGCCAGCAGTTTGAGGGCAGCCTATGGCTACACCTTC. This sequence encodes CASSLRAAYGYTF.

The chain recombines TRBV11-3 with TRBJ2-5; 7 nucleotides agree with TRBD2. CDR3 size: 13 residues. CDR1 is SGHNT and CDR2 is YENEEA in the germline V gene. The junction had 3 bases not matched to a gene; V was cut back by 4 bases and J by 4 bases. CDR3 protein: CASSYGRRETQYF. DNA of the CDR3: TGTGCCAGCAGCTACGGGAGGAGAGAGACCCAGTACTTC.

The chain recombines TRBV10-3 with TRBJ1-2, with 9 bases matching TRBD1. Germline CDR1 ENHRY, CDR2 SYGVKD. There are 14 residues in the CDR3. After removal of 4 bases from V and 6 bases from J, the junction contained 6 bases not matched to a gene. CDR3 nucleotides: TGTGCCATCAGTGTCCTACAGGGGGCGGATGGCTACACCTTC. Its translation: CAISVLQGADGYTF.

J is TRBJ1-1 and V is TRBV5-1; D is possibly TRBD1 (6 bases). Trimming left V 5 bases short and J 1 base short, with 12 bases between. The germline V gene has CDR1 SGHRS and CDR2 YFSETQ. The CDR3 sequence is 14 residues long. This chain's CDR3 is CASRQGPANTEAFF. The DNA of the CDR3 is TGCGCCAGCAGACAGGGTCCTGCGAACACTGAAGCTTTCTTT.

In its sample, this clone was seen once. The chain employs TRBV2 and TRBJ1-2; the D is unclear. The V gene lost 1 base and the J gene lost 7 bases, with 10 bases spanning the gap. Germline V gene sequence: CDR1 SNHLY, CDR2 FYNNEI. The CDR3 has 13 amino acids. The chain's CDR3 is CASSEDLRVGYTF. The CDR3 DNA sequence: TGTGCCAGCAGTGAAGACCTTAGGGTTGGCTACACCTTC.

In DNA, the CDR3 is TGTGCCAGCTCACCGGGACTAGCGGGAGTTGAGCAGTTCTTC. Protein sequence: CASSPGLAGVEQFF. This chain connects TRBV18 to TRBJ2-1, with 14 bases fitting TRBD2. The germline CDR1 and CDR2 sequences are KGHSH and LQKENI. After removal of 3 bases from V and 9 bases from J, the junction contained 1 base not matched to a gene. CDR3 size: 14 residues.

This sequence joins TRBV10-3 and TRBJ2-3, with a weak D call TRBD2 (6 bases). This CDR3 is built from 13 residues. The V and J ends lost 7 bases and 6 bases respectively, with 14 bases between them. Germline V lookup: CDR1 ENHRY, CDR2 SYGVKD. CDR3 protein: CAIMGRLGDTQYF. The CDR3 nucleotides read TGTGCCATCATGGGACGACTAGGGGATACGCAGTATTTT.

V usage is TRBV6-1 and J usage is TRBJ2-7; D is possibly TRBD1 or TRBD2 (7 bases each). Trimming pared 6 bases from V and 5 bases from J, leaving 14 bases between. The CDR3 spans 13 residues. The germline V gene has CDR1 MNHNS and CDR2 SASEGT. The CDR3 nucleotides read TGTGCCAGCAGCTTGACAGGGAGGGACGAGCAGTACTTC. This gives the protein CASSLTGRDEQYF.

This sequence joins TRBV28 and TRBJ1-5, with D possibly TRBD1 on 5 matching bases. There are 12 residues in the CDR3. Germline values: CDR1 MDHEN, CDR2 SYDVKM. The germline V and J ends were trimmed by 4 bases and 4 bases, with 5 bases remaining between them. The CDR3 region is CASSWGNQPQHF. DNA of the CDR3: TGTGCCAGCAGTTGGGGGAATCAGCCCCAGCATTTT.

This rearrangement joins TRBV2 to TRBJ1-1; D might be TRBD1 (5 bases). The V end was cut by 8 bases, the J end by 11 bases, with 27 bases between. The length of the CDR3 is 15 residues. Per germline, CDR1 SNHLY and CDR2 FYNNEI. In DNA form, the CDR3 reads TGTGCCAGCCAGACAGACGTTAACGGGGCCCCGAGGGCTTTCTTT. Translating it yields CASQTDVNGAPRAFF.

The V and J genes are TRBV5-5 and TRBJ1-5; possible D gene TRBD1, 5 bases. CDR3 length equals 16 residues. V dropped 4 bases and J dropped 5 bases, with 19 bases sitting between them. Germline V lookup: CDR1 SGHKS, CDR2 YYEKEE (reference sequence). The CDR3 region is CASSLGPSGGYQPQHF. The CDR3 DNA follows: TGTGCCAGCAGCCTCGGCCCATCGGGGGGATATCAGCCCCAGCATTTT. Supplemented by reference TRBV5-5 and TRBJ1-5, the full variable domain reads DAGVTQSPTHLIKTRGQQVTLRCSPISGHKSVSWYQQVLGQGPQFIFQYYEKEERGRGNFPDRFSARQFPNYSSELNVNALLLGDSALYLCASSLGPSGGYQPQHFGDGTRLSIL.

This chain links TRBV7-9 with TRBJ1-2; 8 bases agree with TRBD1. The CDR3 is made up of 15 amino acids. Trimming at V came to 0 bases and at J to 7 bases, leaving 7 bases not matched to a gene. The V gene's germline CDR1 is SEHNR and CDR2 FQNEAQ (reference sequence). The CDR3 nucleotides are TGTGCCAGCAGCTTAGCTTTGGGGACAGGCGGTGGCTACACCTTC. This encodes CASSLALGTGGGYTF.

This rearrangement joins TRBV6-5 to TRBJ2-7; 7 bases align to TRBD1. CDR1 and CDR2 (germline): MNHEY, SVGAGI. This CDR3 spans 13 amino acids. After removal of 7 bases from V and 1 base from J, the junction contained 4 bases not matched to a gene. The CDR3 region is CASTMTGSYEQYF. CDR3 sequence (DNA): TGTGCCAGCACTATGACAGGGTCCTACGAGCAGTACTTC.

In nucleotides, the CDR3 is TGCAGTGCTATTGGGGACACTGAAGCTTTCTTT. Translating it yields CSAIGDTEAFF. This chain joins TRBV20-1 and TRBJ1-1, with D hard to call. From germline, CDR1 is DFQATT and CDR2 SNEGSKA (reference sequence). CDR3 length equals 11 residues. V gave up 4 bases and J gave up 3 bases, with 6 bases separating them.

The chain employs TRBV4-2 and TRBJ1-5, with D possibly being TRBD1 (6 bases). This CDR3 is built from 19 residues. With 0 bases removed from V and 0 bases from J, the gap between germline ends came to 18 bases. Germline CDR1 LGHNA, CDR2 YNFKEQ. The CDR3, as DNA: TGTGCCAGCAGCCAAGATCCGCTAGGGGGTATCGATAGCAATCAGCCCCAGCATTTT. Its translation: CASSQDPLGGIDSNQPQHF.

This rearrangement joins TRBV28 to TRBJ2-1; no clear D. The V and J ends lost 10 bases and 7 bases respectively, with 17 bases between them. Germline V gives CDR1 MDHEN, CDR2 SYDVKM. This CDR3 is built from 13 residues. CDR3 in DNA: TGTGCCACAAAAGAAGACGGGTGGAATGAGCAGTTCTTC. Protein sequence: CATKEDGWNEQFF.